This TCR beta chain is drawn from a study of molecular identifiers for immune sequencing clone quantification. CDR3 length: 15 residues. Trimming took off 3 bases at V and 5 bases at J, with 16 bases between the two ends. Germline V gene data show CDR1 as SGHDN and CDR2 as FVKESK. This clonotype was recorded at least ten times. Via MiXCR, TCRdb re-called the PCR reads, giving one row per CDR3 protein. The sample yields about 640,000 distinct CDR3 sequences, just under 20% seen once. The specimen was naive CD8+ T cells from blood, with Jurkat cell RNA spiked in. Subset reported: FACS-sorted CD8+CD4-CCR7+CD45RA+ naive T cells. J is TRBJ1-1 and V is TRBV14; D call uncertain. The origin of this receptor is a human donor in good health. Some libraries in this study had Jurkat cell RNA spiked in. In DNA, the CDR3 is TGTGCCAGCAGCCAGTTAGAATCAGAGCGGACTGAAGCTTTCTTT. Amino acids: CASSQLESERTEAFF.